This T cell receptor (beta chain) was sequenced for a study of blood T cell repertoires in COVID-19. On the study more broadly: T cells, B-cell-depleted T cells, or PBMCs supplied cDNA or gDNA.

Cohort placement rested on clinical history that participants reported themselves. Cohort 3 donors counted as recovered after two negative PCRs, clearance, or resolved symptoms. CDR1 is LGHNA and CDR2 is YSLEER in the germline V gene. CDR3 length: 17 amino acids. V lost 0 bases to trimming and J lost 0 bases, with 12 bases between them. In the source study's methods: For nucleated cells, counts were estimated from reference gene primer amplification. Some clones are missing from TCRdb's copy, which holds only in-frame ones; the method was immunoSEQ multiplex PCR. That table furnishes V, J and clone size, whereas the DNA furnished D and trimming. The data show roughly 500,000 clones, 85% to 90% seen once.

The V call is TRBV4-3, the J call TRBJ1-3; D is uncertain. The source is a woman in her forties who had recovered from COVID-19. The sequencing sample was made of PBMCs or T cells enriched from blood (not recorded which). Here the CDR3 reads CASSQDQVKSSGNTIYF. The CDR3 DNA follows: TGCGCCAGCAGCCAAGATCAGGTGAAGAGCTCTGGAAACACCATATATTTT.